The clone carrying this T cell receptor beta chain was counted a single time. These data belong to a study of cytomegalovirus exposure and HLA in healthy donors. CDR3 length: 14 amino acids. Trimming stripped 3 bases from V and 6 bases from J, with 15 bases between. Germline loops: CDR1 MNHNS, CDR2 SASEGT. Amplification used 60 Vbeta primers and 13 Jbeta primers. Assay used: immunoSEQ multiplex PCR; TCRdb lists only in-frame clones, some missing. The table shows 200,000 to 250,000 clones, with 77% occurring only once. The receptor comes from a woman in her sixties or seventies in good health and CMV-seropositive. This chain joins TRBV6-1 and TRBJ2-7; no clear D gene. Sequenced input: PBMCs. Written as DNA, the CDR3 is TGTGCCAGCAGTGACGTCTCCTATAACGGCGAGCAGTACTTC. As protein: CASSDVSYNGEQYF.